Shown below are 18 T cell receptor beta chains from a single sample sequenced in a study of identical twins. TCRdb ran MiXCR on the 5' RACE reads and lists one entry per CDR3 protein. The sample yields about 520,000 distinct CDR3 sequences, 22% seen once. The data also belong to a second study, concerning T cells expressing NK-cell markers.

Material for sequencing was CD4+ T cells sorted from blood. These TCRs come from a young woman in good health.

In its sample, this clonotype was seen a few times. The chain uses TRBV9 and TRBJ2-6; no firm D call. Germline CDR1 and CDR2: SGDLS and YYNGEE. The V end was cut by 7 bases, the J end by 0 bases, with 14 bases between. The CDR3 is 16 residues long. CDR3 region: CASGRGSASGANVLTF. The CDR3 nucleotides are TGTGCCAGCGGACGAGGCAGCGCCTCTGGGGCCAACGTCCTGACTTTC.

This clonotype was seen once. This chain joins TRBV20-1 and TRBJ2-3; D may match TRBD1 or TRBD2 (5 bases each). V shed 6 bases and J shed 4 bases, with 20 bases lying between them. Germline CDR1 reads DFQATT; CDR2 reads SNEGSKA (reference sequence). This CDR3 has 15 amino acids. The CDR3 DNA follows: TGCAGTGCCCAGGTTGGGGGTGGGGTCCCAGATACGCAGTATTTT. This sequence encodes CSAQVGGGVPDTQYF.

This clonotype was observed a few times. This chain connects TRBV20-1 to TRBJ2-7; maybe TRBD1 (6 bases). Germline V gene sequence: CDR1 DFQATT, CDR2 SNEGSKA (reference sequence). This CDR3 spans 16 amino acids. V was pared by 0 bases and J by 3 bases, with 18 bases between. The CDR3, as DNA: TGCAGTGCTAGAGATGAGGCCGGACAGCAGTTCTACGAGCAGTACTTC. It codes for CSARDEAGQQFYEQYF.

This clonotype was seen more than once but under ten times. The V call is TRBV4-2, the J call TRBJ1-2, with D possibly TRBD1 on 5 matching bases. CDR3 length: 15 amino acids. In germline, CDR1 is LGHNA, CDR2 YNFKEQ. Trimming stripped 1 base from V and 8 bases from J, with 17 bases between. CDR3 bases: TGTGCCAGCAGCCAAGGTCGCCAGGGCGGAGTCGGCTACACCTTC. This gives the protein CASSQGRQGGVGYTF.

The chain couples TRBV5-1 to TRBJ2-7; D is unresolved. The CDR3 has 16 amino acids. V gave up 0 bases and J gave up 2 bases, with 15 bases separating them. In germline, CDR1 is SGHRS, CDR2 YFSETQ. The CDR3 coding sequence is TGCGCCAGCAGCTTGGCCGCGTCTAGTGGGGCCTACGAGCAGTACTTC. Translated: CASSLAASSGAYEQYF.

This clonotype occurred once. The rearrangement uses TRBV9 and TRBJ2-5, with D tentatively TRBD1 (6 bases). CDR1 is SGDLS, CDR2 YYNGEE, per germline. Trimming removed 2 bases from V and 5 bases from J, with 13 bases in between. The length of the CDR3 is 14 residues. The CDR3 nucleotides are TGTGCCAGCAGCGTCAACGGAAGGGGGGAGACCCAGTACTTC. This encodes CASSVNGRGETQYF.

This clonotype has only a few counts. This CDR3 reads CASSQSLNFYNEQFF. The DNA for the CDR3 is TGTGCCAGCAGCCAATCGCTGAATTTCTACAATGAGCAGTTCTTC. The chain is built from TRBV14 and TRBJ2-1, with no clear D. V gave up 2 bases and J gave up 3 bases, with 11 bases separating them. This CDR3 spans 15 amino acids. Germline V gene data show CDR1 as SGHDN and CDR2 as FVKESK.

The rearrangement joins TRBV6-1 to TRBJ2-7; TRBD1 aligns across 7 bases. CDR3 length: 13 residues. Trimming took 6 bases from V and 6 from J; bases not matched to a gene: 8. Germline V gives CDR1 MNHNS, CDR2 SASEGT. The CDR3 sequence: CASRETGASEQYF. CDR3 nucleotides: TGTGCCAGCAGGGAAACAGGGGCGAGCGAGCAGTACTTC.

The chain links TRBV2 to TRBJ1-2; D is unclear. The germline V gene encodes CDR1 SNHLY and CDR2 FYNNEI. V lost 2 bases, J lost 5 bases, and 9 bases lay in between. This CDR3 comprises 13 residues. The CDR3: CASSELRPYGYTF. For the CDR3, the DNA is TGTGCCAGCAGTGAACTAAGGCCGTATGGCTACACCTTC.

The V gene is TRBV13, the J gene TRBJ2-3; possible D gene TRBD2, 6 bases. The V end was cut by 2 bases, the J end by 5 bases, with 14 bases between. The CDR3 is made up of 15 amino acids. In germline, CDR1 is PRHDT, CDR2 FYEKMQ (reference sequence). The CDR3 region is CASSLMSAGGDTQYF. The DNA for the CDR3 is TGTGCCAGCAGCTTAATGAGCGCCGGGGGAGATACGCAGTATTTT.

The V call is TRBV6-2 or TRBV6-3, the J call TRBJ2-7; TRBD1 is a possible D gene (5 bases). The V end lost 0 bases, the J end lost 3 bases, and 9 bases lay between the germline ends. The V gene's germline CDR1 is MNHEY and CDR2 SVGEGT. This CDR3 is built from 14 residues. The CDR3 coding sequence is TGTGCCAGCAGTTACTCAGGGGCCATCTACGAGCAGTACTTC. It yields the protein CASSYSGAIYEQYF.

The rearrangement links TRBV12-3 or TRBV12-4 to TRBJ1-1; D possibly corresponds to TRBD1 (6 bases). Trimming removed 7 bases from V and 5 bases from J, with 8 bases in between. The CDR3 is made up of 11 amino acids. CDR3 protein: CASIQGTEAFF. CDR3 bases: TGTGCCAGCATCCAGGGGACTGAAGCTTTCTTT.

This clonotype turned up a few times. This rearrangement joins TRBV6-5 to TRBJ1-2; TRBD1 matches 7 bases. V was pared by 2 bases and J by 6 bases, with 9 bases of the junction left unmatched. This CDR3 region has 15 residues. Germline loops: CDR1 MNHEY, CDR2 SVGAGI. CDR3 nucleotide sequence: TGTGCCAGCAGTTACGCCGACAGGGCAAGGGATGGCTACACCTTC. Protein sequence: CASSYADRARDGYTF.

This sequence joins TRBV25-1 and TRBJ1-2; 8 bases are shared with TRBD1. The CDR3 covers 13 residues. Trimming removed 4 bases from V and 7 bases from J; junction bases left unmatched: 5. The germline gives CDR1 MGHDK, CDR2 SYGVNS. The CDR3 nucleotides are TGTGCCAGCAGTGGCGGACAGGGCCGTGGCTACACCTTC. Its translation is CASSGGQGRGYTF.

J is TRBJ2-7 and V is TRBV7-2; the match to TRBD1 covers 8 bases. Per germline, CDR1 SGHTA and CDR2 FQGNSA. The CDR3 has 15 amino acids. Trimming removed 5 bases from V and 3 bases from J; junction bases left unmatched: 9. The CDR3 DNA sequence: TGTGCCAGCAGCGGGGGACAGGCAAGGTTCTACGAGCAGTACTTC. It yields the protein CASSGGQARFYEQYF.

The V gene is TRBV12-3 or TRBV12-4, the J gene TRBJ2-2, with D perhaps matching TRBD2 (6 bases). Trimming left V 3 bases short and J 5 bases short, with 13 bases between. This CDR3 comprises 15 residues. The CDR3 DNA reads TGTGCCAGCAGTTTTTTTGGAGGGCCAACCGGGGAGCTGTTTTTT. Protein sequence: CASSFFGGPTGELFF.

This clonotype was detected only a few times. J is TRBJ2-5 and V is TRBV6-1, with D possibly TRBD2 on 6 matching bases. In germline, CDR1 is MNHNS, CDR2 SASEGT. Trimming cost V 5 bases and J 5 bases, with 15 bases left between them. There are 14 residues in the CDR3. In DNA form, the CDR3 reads TGTGCCAGCAGTCCCTCTTGGGGGGAGGAGACCCAGTACTTC. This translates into CASSPSWGEETQYF.

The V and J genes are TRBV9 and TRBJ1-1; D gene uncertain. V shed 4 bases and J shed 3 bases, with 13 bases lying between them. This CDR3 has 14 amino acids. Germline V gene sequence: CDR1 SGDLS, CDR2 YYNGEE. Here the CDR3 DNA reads TGTGCCAGCAGCCCGACCCCGAGGGACACTGAAGCTTTCTTT. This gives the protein CASSPTPRDTEAFF.